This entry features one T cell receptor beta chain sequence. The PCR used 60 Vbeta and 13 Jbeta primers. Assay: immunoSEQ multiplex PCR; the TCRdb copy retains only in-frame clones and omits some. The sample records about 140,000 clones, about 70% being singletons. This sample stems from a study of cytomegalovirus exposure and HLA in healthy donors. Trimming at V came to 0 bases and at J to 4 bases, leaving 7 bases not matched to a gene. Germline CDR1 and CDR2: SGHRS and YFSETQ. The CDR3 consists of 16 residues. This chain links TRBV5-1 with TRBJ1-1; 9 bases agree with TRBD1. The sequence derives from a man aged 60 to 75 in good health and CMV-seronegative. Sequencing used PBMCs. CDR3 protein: CASSLGGPDRGTEAFF. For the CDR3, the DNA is TGCGCCAGCAGCTTGGGGGGCCCGGACAGGGGCACTGAAGCTTTCTTT.